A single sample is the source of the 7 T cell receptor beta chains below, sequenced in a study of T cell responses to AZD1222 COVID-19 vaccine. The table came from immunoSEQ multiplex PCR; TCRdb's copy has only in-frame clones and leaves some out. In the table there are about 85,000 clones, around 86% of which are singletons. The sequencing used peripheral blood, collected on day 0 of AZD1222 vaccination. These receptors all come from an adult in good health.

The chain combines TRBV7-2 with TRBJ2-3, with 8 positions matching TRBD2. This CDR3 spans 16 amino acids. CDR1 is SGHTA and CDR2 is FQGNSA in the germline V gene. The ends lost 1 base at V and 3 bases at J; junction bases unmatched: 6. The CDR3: CASSLGGREGTDTQYF. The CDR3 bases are TGTGCCAGCAGCTTAGGTGGTCGGGAGGGAACAGATACGCAGTATTTT.

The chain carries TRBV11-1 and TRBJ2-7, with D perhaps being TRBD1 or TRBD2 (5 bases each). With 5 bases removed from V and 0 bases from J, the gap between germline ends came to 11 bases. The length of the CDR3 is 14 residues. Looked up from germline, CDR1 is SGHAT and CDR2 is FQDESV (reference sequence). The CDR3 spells CASSQGPLSYEQYF. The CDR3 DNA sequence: TGTGCCAGCAGCCAGGGACCGCTCTCCTACGAGCAGTACTTC.

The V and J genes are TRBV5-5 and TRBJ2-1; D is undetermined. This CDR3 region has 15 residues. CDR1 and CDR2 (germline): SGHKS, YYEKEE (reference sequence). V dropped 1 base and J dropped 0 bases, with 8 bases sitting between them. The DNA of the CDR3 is TGTGCCAGCAGCTTGTATGTGAGCTCCTACAATGAGCAGTTCTTC. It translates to CASSLYVSSYNEQFF.

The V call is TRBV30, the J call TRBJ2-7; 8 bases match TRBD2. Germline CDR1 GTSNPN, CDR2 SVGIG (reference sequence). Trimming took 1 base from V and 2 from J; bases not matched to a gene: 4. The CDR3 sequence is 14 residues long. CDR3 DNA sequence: TGTGCCTGGAGTGCAGTACTAGCGGCCTACGAGCAGTACTTC. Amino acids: CAWSAVLAAYEQYF.

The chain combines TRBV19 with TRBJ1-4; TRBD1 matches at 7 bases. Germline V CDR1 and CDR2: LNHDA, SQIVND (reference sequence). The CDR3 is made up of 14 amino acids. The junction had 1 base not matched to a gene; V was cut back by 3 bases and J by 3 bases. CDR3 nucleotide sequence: TGTGCCAGTAGTATGGGACAGCCTAATGAAAAACTGTTTTTT. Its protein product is CASSMGQPNEKLFF.

The DNA for the CDR3 is TGTGCCAGCAGCCTTTCGCTCTACGAGCAGTACTTC. Translation gives CASSLSLYEQYF. This rearrangement joins TRBV12-3 or TRBV12-4 to TRBJ2-7; D call uncertain. The V and J ends lost 6 bases and 3 bases respectively, with 9 bases between them. The CDR3 spans 12 residues.

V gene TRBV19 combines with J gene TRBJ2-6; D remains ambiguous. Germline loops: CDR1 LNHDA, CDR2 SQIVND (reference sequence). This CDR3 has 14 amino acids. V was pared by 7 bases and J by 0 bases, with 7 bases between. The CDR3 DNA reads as TGTGCCAGTAATGTGAACTCTGGGGCCAACGTCCTGACTTTC. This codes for CASNVNSGANVLTF.